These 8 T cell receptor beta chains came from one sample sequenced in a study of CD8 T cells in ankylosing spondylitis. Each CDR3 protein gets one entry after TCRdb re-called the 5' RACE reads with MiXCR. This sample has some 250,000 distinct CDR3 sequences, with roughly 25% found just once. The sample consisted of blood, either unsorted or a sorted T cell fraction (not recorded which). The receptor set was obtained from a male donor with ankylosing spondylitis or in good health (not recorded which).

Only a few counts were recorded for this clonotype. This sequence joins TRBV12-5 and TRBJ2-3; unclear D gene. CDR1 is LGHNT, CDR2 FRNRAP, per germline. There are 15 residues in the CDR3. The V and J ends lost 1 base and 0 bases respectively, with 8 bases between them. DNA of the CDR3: TGTGCTAGTGGTTTGGGCGCCTCTAGCACAGATACGCAGTATTTT. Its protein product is CASGLGASSTDTQYF.

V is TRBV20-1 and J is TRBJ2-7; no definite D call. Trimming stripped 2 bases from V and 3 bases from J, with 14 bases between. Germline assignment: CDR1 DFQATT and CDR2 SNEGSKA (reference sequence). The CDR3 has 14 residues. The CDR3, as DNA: TGCAGTGCTAGACCACCCGGCGTTAACTACGAGCAGTACTTC. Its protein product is CSARPPGVNYEQYF.

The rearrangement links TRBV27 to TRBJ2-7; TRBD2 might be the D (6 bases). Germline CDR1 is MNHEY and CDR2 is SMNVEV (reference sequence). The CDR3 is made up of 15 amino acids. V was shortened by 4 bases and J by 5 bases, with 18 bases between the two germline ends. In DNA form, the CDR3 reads TGTGCCAGCAGTTCACTTGCAAAGGGCGGGGACGAGCAGTACTTC. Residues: CASSSLAKGGDEQYF.

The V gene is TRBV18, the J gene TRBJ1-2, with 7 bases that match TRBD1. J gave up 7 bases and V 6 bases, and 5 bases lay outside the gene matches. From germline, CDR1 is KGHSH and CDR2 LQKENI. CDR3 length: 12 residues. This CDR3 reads CASSLDRAGYTF. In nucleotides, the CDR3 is TGTGCCAGCTCCCTTGACAGGGCTGGCTACACCTTC.

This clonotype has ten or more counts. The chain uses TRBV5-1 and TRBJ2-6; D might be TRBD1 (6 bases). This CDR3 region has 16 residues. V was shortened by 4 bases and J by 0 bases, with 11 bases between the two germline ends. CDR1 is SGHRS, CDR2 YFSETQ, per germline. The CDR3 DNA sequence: TGCGCCAGCAGCCTCACAGGGACCTCTGGGGCCAACGTCCTGACTTTC. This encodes CASSLTGTSGANVLTF. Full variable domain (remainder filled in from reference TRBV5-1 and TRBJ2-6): KAGVTQTPRYLIKTRGQQVTLSCSPISGHRSVSWYQQTPGQGLQFLFEYFSETQRNKGNFPGRFSGRQFSNSRSEMNVSTLELGDSALYLCASSLTGTSGANVLTFGAGSRLTVL.

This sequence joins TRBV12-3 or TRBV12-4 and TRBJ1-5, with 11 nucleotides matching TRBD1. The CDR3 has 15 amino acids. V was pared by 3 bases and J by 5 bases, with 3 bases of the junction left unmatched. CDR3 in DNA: TGTGCCAGCAGTTTGGGACAGGGGGTTCATCAGCCCCAGCATTTT. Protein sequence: CASSLGQGVHQPQHF.

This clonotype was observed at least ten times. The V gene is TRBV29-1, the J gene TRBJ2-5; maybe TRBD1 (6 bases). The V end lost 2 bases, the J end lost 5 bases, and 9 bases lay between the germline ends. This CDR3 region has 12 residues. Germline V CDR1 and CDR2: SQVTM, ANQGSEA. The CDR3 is CSVEPGEETQYF. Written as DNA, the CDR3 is TGCAGCGTTGAACCAGGGGAGGAGACCCAGTACTTC.

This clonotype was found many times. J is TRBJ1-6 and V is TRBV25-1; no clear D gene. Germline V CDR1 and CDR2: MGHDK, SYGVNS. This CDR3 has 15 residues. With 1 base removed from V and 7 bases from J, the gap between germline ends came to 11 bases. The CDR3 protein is CASSEWRGTNSPLHF. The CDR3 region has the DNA TGTGCCAGCAGTGAATGGCGGGGTACAAATTCACCCCTCCACTTT.